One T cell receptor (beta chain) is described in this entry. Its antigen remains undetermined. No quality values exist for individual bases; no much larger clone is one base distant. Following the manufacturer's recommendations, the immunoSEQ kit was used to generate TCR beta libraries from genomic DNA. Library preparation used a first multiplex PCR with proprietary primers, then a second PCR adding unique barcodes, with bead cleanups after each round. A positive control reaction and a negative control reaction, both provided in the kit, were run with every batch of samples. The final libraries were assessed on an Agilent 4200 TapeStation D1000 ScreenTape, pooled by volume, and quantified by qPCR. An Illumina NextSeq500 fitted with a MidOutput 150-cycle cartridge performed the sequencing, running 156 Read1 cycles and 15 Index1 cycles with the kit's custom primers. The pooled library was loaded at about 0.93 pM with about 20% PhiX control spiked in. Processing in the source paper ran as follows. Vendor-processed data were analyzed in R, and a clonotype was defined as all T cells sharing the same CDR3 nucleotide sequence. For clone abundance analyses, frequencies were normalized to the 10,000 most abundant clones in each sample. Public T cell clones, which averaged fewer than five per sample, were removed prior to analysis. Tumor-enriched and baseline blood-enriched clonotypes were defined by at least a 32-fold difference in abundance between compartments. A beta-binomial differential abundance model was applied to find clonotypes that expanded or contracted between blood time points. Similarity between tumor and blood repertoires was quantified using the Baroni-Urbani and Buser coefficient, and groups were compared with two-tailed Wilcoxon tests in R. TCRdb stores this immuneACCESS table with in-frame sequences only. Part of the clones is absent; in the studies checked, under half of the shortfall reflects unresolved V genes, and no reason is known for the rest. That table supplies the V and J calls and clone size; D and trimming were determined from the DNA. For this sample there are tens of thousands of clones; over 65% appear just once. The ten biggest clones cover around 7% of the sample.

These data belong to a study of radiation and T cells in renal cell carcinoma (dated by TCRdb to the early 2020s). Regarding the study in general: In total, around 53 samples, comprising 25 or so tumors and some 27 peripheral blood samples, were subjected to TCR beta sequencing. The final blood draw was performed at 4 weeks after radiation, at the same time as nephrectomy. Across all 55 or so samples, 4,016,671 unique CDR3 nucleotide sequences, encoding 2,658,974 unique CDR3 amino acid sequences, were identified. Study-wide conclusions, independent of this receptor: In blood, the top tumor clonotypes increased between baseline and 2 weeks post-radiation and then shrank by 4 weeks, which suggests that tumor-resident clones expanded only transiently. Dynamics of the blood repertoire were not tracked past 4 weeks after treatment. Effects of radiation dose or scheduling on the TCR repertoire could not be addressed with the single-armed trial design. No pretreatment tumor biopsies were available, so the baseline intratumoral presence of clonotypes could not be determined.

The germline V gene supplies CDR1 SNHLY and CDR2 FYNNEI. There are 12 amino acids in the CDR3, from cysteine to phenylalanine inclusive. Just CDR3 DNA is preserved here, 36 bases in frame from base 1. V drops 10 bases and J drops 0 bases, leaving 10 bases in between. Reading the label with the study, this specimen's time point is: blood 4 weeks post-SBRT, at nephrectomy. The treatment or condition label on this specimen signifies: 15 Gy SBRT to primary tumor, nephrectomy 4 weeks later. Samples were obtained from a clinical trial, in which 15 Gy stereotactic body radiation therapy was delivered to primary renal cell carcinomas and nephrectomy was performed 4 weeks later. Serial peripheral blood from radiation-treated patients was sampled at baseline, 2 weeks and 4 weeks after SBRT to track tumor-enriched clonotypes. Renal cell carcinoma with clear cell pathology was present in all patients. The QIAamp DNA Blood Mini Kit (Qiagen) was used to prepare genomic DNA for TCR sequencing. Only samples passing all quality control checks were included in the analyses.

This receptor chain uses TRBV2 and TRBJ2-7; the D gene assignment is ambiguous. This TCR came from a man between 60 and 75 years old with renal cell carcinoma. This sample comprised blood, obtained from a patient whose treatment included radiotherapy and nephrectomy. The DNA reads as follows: TGTGCCACCGAAACAGTCTCCTACGAGCAGTACTTC. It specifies CATETVSYEQYF. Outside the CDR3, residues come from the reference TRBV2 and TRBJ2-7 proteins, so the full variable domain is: EPEVTQTPSHQVTQMGQEVILRCVPISNHLYFYWYRQILGQKVEFLVSFYNNEISEKSEIFDDQFSVERPDGSNFTLKIRSTKLEDSAMYFCATETVSYEQYFGPGTRLTVT.